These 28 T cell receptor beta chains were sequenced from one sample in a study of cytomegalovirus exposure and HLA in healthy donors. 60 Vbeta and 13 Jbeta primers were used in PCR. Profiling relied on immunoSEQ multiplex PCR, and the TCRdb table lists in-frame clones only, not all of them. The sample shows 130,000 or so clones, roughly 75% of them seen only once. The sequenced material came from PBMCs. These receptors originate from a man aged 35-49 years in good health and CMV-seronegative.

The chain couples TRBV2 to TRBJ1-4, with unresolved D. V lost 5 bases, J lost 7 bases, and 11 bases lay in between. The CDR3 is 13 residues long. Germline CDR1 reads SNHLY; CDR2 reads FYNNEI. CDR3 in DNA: TGTGCCAGCAGTACCCGGGTCGGTGAAAAACTGTTTTTT. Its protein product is CASSTRVGEKLFF. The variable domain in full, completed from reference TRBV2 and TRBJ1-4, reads EPEVTQTPSHQVTQMGQEVILRCVPISNHLYFYWYRQILGQKVEFLVSFYNNEISEKSEIFDDQFSVERPDGSNFTLKIRSTKLEDSAMYFCASSTRVGEKLFFGSGTQLSVL.

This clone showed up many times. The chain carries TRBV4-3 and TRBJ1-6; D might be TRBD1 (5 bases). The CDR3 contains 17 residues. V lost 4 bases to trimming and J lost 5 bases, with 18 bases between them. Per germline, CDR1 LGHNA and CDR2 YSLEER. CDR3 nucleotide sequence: TGCGCCAGCAGCCTCATTTTAGGGGTAGGGGATAATTCACCCCTCCACTTT. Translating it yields CASSLILGVGDNSPLHF.

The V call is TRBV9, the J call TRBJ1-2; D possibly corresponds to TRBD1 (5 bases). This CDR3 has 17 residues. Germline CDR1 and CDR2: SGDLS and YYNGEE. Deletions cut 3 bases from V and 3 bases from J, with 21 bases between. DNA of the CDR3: TGTGCCAGCAGCGCGTCGATTGACAGCCCTAATTACTATGGCTACACCTTC. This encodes CASSASIDSPNYYGYTF. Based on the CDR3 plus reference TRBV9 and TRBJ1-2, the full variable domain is DSGVTQTPKHLITATGQRVTLRCSPRSGDLSVYWYQQSLDQGLQFLIQYYNGEERAKGNILERFSAQQFPDLHSELNLSSLELGDSALYFCASSASIDSPNYYGYTFGSGTRLTVV.

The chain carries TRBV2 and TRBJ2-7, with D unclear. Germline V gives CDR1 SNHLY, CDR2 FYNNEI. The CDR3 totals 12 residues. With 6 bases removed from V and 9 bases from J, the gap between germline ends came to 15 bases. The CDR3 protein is CASRPGLTGQYF. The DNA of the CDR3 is TGTGCCAGCAGGCCGGGTTTGACGGGGCAGTACTTC. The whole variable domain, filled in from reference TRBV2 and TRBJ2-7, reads EPEVTQTPSHQVTQMGQEVILRCVPISNHLYFYWYRQILGQKVEFLVSFYNNEISEKSEIFDDQFSVERPDGSNFTLKIRSTKLEDSAMYFCASRPGLTGQYFGPGTRLTVT.

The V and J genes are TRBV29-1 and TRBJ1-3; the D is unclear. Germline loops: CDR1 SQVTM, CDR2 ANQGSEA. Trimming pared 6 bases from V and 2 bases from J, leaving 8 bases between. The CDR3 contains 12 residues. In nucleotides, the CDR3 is TGCAGCGTCGTGTCTCCTGGAAACACCATATATTTT. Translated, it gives CSVVSPGNTIYF.

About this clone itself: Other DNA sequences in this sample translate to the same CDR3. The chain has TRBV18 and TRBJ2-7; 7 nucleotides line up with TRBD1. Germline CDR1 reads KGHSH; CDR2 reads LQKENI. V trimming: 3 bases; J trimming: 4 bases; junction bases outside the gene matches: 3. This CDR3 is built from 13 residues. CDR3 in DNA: TGTGCCAGCTCACCGACAGGGAGTTACGAGCAGTACTTC. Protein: CASSPTGSYEQYF.

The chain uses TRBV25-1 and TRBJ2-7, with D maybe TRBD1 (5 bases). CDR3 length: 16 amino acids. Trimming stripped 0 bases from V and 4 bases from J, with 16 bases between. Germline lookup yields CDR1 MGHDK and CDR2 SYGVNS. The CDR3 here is CASSEYPTAVKYEQYF. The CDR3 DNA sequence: TGTGCCAGCAGTGAATATCCGACAGCCGTCAAGTACGAGCAGTACTTC.

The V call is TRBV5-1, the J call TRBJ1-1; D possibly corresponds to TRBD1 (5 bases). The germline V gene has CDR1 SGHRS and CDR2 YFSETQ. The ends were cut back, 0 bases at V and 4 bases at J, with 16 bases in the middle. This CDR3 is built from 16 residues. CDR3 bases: TGCGCCAGCAGCTTGGGGGGCGTAGGGTACGGCACTGAAGCTTTCTTT. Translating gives CASSLGGVGYGTEAFF.

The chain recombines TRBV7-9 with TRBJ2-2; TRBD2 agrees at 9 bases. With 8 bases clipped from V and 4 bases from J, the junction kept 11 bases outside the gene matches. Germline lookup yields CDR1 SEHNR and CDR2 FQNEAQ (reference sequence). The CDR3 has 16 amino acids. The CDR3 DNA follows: TGTGCCAGCGGAGCTTTAGCGGGGGATACCACCGGGGAGCTGTTTTTT. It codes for CASGALAGDTTGELFF.

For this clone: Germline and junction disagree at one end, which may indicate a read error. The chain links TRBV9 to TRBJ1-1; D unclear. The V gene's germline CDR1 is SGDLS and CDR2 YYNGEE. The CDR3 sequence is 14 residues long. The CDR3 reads CASSVSRMNSEAFF. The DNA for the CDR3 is TGTGCCAGCAGCGTCTCTCGAATGAACAGTGAAGCTTTCTTT.

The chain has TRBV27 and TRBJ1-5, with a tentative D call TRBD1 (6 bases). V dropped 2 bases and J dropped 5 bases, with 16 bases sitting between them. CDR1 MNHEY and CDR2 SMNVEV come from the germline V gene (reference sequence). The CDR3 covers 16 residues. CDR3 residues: CASSLGGRGADQPQHF. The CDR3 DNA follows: TGTGCCAGCAGTTTAGGGGGCCGGGGGGCGGATCAGCCCCAGCATTTT.

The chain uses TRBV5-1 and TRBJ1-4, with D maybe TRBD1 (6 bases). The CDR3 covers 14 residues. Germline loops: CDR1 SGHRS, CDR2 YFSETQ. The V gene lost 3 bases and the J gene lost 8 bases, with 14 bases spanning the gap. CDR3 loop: CASSSNTGFEKLFF. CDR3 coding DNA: TGCGCCAGCAGCTCAAATACAGGGTTCGAAAAACTGTTTTTT. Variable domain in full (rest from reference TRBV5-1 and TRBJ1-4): KAGVTQTPRYLIKTRGQQVTLSCSPISGHRSVSWYQQTPGQGLQFLFEYFSETQRNKGNFPGRFSGRQFSNSRSEMNVSTLELGDSALYLCASSSNTGFEKLFFGSGTQLSVL.

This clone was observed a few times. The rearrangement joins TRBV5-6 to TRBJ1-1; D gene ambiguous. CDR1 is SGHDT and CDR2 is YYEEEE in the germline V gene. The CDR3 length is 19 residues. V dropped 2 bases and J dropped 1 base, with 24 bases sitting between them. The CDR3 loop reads CASSFYVLLEFAENTEAFF. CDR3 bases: TGTGCCAGCAGCTTTTATGTCCTCCTGGAATTTGCGGAGAACACTGAAGCTTTCTTT.

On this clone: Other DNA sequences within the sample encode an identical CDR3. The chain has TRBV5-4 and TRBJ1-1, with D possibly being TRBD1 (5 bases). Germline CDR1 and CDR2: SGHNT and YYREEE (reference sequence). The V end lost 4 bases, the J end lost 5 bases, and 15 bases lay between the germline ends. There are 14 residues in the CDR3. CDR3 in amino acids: CASSLGVPGTEAFF. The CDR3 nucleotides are TGTGCCAGCAGCCTGGGGGTCCCGGGGACTGAAGCTTTCTTT.

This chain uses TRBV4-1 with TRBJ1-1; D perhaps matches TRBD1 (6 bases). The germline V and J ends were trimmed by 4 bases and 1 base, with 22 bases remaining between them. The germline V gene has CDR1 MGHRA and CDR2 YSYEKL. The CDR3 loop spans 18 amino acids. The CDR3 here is CASSPFGGARTENTEAFF. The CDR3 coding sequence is TGCGCCAGCAGCCCATTTGGGGGGGCCCGTACGGAGAACACTGAAGCTTTCTTT.

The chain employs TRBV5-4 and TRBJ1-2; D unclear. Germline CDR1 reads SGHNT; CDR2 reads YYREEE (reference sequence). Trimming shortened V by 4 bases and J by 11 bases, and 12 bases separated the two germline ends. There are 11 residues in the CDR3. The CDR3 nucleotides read TGTGCCAGCAGCGCAGACTCAACGTACACCTTC. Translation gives CASSADSTYTF.

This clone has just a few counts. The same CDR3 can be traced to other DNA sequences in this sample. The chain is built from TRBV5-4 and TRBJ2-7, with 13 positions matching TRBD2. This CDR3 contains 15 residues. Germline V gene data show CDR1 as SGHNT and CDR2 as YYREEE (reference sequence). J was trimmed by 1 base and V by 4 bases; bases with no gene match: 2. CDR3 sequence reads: CASSRGLAGSYEQYF. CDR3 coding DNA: TGTGCCAGCAGCAGGGGACTAGCGGGGTCCTACGAGCAGTACTTC. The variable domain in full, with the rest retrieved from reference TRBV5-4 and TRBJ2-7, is ETGVTQSPTHLIKTRGQQVTLRCSSQSGHNTVSWYQQALGQGPQFIFQYYREEENGRGNFPPRFSGLQFPNYSSELNVNALELDDSALYLCASSRGLAGSYEQYFGPGTRLTVT.

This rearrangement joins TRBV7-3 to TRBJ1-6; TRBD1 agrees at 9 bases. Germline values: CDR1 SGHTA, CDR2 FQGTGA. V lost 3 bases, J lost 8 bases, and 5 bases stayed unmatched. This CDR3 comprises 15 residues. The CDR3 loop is CASSLKGQGYSPLHF. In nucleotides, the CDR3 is TGTGCCAGCAGCTTGAAGGGACAGGGTTATTCACCCCTCCACTTT.

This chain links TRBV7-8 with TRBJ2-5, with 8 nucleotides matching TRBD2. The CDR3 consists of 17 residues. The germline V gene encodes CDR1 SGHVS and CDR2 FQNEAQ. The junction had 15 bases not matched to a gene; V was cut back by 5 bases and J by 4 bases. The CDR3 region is CASSITRLASGPETQYF. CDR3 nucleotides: TGTGCCAGCAGCATTACCCGACTAGCGAGTGGCCCAGAGACCCAGTACTTC.

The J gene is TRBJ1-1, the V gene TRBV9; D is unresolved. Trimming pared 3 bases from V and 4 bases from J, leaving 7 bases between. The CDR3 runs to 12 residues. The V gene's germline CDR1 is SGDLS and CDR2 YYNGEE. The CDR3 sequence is CASSAYTTEAFF. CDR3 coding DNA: TGTGCCAGCAGCGCATACACCACTGAAGCTTTCTTT.

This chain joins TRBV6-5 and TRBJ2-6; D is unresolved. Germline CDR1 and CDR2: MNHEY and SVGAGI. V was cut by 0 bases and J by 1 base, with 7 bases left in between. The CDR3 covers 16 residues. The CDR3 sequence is CASSYSYESGANVLTF. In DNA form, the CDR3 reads TGTGCCAGCAGTTACTCGTACGAGTCTGGGGCCAACGTCCTGACTTTC.

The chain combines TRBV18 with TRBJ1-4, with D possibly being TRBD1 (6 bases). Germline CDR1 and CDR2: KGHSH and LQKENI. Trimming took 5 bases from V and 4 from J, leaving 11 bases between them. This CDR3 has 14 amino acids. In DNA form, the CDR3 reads TGTGCCAGCTCATTCACAGGGTATAATGAAAAACTGTTTTTT. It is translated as CASSFTGYNEKLFF.

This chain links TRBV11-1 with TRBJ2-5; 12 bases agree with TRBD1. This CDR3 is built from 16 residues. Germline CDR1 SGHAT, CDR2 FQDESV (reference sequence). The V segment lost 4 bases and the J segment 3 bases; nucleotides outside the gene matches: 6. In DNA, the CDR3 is TGTGCCAGCAGCTCTCGGGACAGGGGGCGAGAAGAGACCCAGTACTTC. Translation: CASSSRDRGREETQYF.

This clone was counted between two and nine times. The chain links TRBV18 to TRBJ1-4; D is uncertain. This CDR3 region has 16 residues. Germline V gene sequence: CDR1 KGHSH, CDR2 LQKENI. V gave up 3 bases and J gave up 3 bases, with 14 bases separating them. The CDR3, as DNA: TGTGCCAGCTCACCCTCACGGGGTGGGGCTAATGAAAAACTGTTTTTT. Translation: CASSPSRGGANEKLFF.

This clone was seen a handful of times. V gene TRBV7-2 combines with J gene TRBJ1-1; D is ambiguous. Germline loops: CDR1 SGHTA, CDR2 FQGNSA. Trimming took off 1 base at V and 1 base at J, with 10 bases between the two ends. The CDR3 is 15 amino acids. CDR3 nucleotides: TGTGCCAGCAGCTTAGTTTTTCACGGGAACACTGAAGCTTTCTTT. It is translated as CASSLVFHGNTEAFF.

The CDR3 DNA reads as TGTGCCAGCACCCCGGGGGGGGGAACCGGGGAGCTGTTTTTT. Residues: CASTPGGGTGELFF. The chain joins TRBV5-4 to TRBJ2-2, with 8 bases aligning to TRBD2. Germline CDR1 reads SGHNT; CDR2 reads YYREEE (reference sequence). Germline trimming cut 6 bases from V and 5 bases from J; bases unmatched to any gene: 6. This CDR3 is built from 14 residues.

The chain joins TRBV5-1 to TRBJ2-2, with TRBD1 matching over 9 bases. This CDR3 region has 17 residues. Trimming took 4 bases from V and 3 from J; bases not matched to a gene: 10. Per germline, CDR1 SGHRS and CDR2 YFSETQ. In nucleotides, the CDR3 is TGCGCCAGCAGCCTCAGTCCGGGACAGGGATACACCGGGGAGCTGTTTTTT. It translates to CASSLSPGQGYTGELFF.

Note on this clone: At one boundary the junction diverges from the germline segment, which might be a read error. The CDR3 loop reads CSSSLVRDRGGYEQYF. CDR3 bases: TGTTCCAGCAGCTTAGTCCGGGACAGGGGAGGATACGAGCAGTACTTC. V usage is TRBV7-9 and J usage is TRBJ2-7; TRBD1 matches 10 bases. CDR1 is SEHNR and CDR2 is FQNEAQ in the germline V gene (reference sequence). The CDR3 loop spans 16 amino acids.